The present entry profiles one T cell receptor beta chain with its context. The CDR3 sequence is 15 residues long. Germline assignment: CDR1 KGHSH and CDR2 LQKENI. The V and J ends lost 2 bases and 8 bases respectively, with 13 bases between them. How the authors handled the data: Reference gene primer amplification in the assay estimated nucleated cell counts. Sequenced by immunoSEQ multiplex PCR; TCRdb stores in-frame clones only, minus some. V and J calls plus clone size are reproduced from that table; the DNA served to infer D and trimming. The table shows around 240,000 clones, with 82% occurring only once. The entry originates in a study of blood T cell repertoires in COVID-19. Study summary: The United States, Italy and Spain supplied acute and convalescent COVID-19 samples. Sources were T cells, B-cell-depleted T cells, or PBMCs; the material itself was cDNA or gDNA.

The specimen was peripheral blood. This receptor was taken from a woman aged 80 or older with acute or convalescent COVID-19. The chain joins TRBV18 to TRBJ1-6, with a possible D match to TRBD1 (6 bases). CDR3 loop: CASSPYQGTDSPLHF. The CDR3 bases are TGTGCCAGCTCACCATATCAGGGGACGGATTCACCCCTCCACTTT.